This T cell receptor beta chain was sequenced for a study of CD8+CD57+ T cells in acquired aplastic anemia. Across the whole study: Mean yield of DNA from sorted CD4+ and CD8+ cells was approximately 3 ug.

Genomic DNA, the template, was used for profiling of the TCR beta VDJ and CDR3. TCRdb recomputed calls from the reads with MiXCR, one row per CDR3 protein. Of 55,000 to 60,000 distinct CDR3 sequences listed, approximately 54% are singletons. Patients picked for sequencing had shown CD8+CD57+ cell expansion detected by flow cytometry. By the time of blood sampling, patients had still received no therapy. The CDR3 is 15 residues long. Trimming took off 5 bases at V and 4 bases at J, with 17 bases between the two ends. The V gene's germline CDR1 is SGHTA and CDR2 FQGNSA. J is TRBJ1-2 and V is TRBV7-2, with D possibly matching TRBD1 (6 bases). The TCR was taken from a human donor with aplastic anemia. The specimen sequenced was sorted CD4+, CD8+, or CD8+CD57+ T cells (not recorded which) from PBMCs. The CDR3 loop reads CASSGGTRNFYGYTF. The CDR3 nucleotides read TGTGCCAGCAGCGGGGGGACACGAAACTTCTATGGCTACACCTTC. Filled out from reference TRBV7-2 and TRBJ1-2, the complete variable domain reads GAGVSQSPSNKVTEKGKDVELRCDPISGHTALYWYRQSLGQGLEFLIYFQGNSAPDKSGLPSDRFSAERTGGSVSTLTIQRTQQEDSAVYLCASSGGTRNFYGYTFGSGTRLTVV.